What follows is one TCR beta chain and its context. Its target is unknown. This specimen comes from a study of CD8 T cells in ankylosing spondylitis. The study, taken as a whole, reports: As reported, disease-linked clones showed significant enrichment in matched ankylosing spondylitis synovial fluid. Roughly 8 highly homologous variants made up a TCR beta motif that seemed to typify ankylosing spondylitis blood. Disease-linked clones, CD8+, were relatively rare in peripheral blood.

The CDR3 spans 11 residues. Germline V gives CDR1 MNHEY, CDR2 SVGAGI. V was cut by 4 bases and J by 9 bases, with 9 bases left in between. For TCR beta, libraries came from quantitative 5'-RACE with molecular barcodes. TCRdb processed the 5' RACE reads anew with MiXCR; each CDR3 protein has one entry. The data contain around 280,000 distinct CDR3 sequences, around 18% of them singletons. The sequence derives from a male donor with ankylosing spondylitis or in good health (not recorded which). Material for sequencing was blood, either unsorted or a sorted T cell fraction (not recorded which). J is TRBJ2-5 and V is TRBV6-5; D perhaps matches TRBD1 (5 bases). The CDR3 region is CASSSPRAQYF. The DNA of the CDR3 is TGTGCCAGCAGTTCCCCCAGGGCCCAGTACTTC.